These 9 T cell receptor beta chains came from one sample sequenced in a study of early T cells in non-severe SARS-CoV-2 infection (dated by TCRdb to about 2021). Library method: 5' RACE. The sample was run on a NextSeq 500. TCRdb handled the public reads itself, with Q25 trimming in fastp and clone calling in MiXCR, and kept productive beta chains. Here each entry gathers all rows of one CDR3 protein and keeps the most common genes and DNA. The sample has some 71,000 distinct CDR3 sequences on record, 10% of them singletons. Roughly 15% of the sample is held by the ten biggest clonotypes. The sequencing here drew on whole blood, taken at baseline. The receptors shown here come from an adult who was a healthcare worker with PCR-confirmed SARS-CoV-2 infection or an uninfected control (not recorded which).

This chain links TRBV29-1 with TRBJ1-2; D remains unclear. V lost 4 bases, J lost 4 bases, and 7 bases lay in between. CDR1 is SQVTM, CDR2 ANQGSEA, per germline. The CDR3 sequence is 11 residues long. CDR3 sequence (DNA): TGCAGCGTTGTTGGTCCCTATGGCTACACCTTC. Translated, it gives CSVVGPYGYTF.

The genes are TRBV29-1 and TRBJ2-1; D remains ambiguous. Germline V lookup: CDR1 SQVTM, CDR2 ANQGSEA. Trimming took 7 bases from V and 8 from J, leaving 18 bases between them. The CDR3 totals 13 residues. The CDR3 spells CSAPGRYNDEQFF. The CDR3 region has the DNA TGCAGCGCCCCTGGAAGGTACAACGATGAGCAGTTCTTC.

The V call is TRBV28, the J call TRBJ2-1; D unclear. Per the germline V gene, CDR1 is MDHEN and CDR2 is SYDVKM. V was cut by 4 bases and J by 7 bases, with 20 bases left in between. CDR3 length equals 16 residues. The DNA of the CDR3 is TGTGCCAGCAGTTCGATTTGGGGTGCTGGGATAAATGAGCAGTTCTTC. It codes for CASSSIWGAGINEQFF. Full variable domain (missing parts from reference TRBV28 and TRBJ2-1): DVKVTQSSRYLVKRTGEKVFLECVQDMDHENMFWYRQDPGLGLRLIYFSYDVKMKEKGDIPEGYSVSREKKERFSLILESASTNQTSMYLCASSSIWGAGINEQFFGPGTRLTVL.

In its sample, this clonotype was seen many times. The rearrangement links TRBV28 to TRBJ2-7, with 7 bases aligning to TRBD2. V gave up 9 bases and J gave up 3 bases; unmatched junction bases: 2. Germline V gene data show CDR1 as MDHEN and CDR2 as SYDVKM. This CDR3 comprises 11 residues. The CDR3 sequence: CASSGGYEQYF. CDR3 sequence (DNA): TGTGCCAGTTCGGGGGGCTACGAGCAGTACTTC.

This clonotype has a count of ten or more. The J gene is TRBJ1-1, the V gene TRBV7-9; D may be TRBD1 (5 bases). Per germline, CDR1 SEHNR and CDR2 FQNEAQ (reference sequence). The CDR3 extends over 15 amino acids. V lost 1 base and J lost 0, with 9 bases in between. CDR3 coding DNA: TGTGCCAGCAGCTTAGACGGGACGCTGAACACTGAAGCTTTCTTT. Its translation: CASSLDGTLNTEAFF.

V is TRBV30 and J is TRBJ2-7; TRBD2 aligns across 10 bases. CDR1 GTSNPN and CDR2 SVGIG come from the germline V gene (reference sequence). V lost 4 bases to trimming and J lost 2 bases; unmatched junction nucleotides: 2. CDR3 length: 13 residues. CDR3: CAWTLAGAYEQYF. CDR3 DNA sequence: TGTGCCTGGACCCTAGCGGGAGCCTACGAGCAGTACTTC.

This clonotype was counted only a few times. This rearrangement joins TRBV24-1 to TRBJ2-1, with no clear D. The CDR3 extends over 13 amino acids. Trimming took off 4 bases at V and 6 bases at J, with 9 bases between the two ends. The germline gives CDR1 KGHDR, CDR2 SFDVKD. The CDR3 DNA follows: TGTGCCACCAGTGACACCCACATCAATGAGCAGTTCTTC. This sequence encodes CATSDTHINEQFF.

This clonotype was seen repeatedly, ten times or more. V gene TRBV7-9 combines with J gene TRBJ2-2, with no clear D. The CDR3 extends over 12 amino acids. Germline-derived CDR1 and CDR2 are SEHNR and FQNEAQ (reference sequence). Deletions cut 4 bases from V and 4 bases from J, with 4 bases between. The CDR3 loop reads CASSWGTGELFF. The CDR3 nucleotides are TGTGCCAGCAGCTGGGGCACCGGGGAGCTGTTTTTT.

This clonotype showed up many times. The chain employs TRBV19 and TRBJ1-2, with TRBD1 matching 8 bases. CDR3 length equals 17 residues. The trim removed 3 bases at V and 5 bases at J, leaving 14 bases unmatched. The germline CDR1 and CDR2 sequences are LNHDA and SQIVND (reference sequence). CDR3 bases: TGTGCCAGTAGTATCGATGCCTGGACAGGGTCGGAGTATGGCTACACCTTC. As protein: CASSIDAWTGSEYGYTF.